This TCR beta chain was observed in a study of T cell repertoires in cytomegalovirus infection. CDR3 length: 12 amino acids. CDR1 and CDR2 (germline): LGHNT, FRNRAP. As regards this clonotype: The antigen is unknown. Mismatch with germline at one junction end may stem from a read error.

TCRdb re-called the reads through MiXCR, storing one row per CDR3 protein. The sample gives roughly 700,000 distinct CDR3 sequences, around 32% of which show up once; roughly 18% is in the top ten. The rearrangement links TRBV12-5 to TRBJ2-3, with no clear D. The sample here was cultured PBMCs, taken from culture after CMV antigen stimulation. This receptor was identified in a human donor in good health (CMV status not recorded). Some clones in this sample may be carry-over from other donors' samples. The CDR3 DNA reads as TGTGCTAGCGGTTTCTTGACAGATACGCAGTATTTT. Translation gives CASGFLTDTQYF.